Below, one T cell receptor (beta chain) is given with its context. This entry comes from a study of T cells in localized non-small cell lung cancer. Repertoires were generated with immunoSEQ multiplex PCR, while TCRdb's copy carries only in-frame clones and drops some. The data show 31,000 or so clones, around 90% seen once. This CDR3 spans 12 amino acids. Germline V gene lookup returns CDR1 SGDLS and CDR2 YYNGEE. V dropped 4 bases and J dropped 6 bases, with 7 bases sitting between them. The V call is TRBV9, the J call TRBJ2-2; D not certain. Sequenced material: peripheral blood mononuclear cells, taken before any cancer treatment. The receptor comes from a woman between 40 and 69 years old with stage III lung adenocarcinoma. CDR3 nucleotide sequence: TGTGCCAGCAGCCCAGACGCCGGGGAGCTGTTTTTT. The encoded protein is CASSPDAGELFF.